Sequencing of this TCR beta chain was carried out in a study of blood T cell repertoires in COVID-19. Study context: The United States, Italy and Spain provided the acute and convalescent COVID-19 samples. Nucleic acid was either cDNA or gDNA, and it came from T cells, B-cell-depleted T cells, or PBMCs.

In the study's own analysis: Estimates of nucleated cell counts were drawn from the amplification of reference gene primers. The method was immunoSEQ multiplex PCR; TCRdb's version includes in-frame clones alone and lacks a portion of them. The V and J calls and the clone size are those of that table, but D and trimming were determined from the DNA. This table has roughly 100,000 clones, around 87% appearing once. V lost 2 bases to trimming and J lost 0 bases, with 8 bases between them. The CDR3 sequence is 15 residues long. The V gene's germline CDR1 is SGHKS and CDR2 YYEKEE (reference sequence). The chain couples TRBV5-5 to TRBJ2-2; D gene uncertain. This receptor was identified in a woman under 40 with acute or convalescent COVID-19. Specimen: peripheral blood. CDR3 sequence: CASSFWASNTGELFF. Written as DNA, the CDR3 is TGTGCCAGCAGCTTCTGGGCGTCGAACACCGGGGAGCTGTTTTTT. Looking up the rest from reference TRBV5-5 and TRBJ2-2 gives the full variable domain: DAGVTQSPTHLIKTRGQQVTLRCSPISGHKSVSWYQQVLGQGPQFIFQYYEKEERGRGNFPDRFSARQFPNYSSELNVNALLLGDSALYLCASSFWASNTGELFFGEGSRLTVL.